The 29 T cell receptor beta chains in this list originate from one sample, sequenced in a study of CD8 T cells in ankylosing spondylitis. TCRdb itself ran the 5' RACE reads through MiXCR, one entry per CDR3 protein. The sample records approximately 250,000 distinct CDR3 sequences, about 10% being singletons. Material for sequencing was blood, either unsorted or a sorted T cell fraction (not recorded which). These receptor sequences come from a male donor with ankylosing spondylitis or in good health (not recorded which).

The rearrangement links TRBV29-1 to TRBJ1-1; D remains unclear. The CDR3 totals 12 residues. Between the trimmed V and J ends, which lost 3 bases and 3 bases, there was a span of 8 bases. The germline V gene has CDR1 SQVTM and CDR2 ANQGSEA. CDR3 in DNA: TGCAGCGTTGACGGGTACGACACTGAAGCTTTCTTT. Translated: CSVDGYDTEAFF.

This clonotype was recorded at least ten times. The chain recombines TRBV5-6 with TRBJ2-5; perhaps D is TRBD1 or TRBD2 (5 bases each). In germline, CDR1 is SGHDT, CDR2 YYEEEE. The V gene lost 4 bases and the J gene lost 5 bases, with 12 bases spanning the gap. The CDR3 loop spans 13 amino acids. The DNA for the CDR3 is TGTGCCAGCAGCCGGGGACGCCGGGAGACCCAGTACTTC. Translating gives CASSRGRRETQYF.

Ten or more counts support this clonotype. The CDR3 bases are TGCAGTGCCCGCACCGGGACAGCGAACACTGAAGCTTTCTTT. Translating it yields CSARTGTANTEAFF. The chain has TRBV20-1 and TRBJ1-1, with 7 bases fitting TRBD1. V lost 6 bases and J lost 1; bases outside the gene matches: 8. Per germline, CDR1 DFQATT and CDR2 SNEGSKA (reference sequence). This CDR3 region has 14 residues.

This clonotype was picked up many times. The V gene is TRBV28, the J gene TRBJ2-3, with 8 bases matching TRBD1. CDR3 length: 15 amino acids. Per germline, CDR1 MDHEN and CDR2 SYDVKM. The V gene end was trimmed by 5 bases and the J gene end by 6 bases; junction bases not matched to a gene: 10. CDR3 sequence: CASSLQGAGRDTQYF. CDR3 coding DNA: TGTGCCAGCAGTCTTCAGGGGGCAGGAAGGGATACGCAGTATTTT.

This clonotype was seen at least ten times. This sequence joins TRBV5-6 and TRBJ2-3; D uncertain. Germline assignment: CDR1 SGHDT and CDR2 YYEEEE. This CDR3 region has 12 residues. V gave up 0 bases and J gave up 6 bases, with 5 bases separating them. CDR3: CASSLARDTQYF. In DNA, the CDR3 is TGTGCCAGCAGCTTGGCCAGGGATACGCAGTATTTT.

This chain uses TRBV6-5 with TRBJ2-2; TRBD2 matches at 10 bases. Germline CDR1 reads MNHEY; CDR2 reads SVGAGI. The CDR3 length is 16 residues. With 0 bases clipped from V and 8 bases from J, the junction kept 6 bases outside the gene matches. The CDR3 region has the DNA TGTGCCAGCAGTTACTCAGCTAGCGGGAGTGGGGGGGAGCTGTTTTTT. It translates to CASSYSASGSGGELFF.

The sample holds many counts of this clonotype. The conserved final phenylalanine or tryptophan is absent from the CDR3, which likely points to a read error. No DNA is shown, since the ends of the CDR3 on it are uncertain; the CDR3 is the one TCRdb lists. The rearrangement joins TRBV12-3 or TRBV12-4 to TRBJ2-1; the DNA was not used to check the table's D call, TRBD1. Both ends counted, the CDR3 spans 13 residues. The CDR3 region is CASSSWEQGIVGI.

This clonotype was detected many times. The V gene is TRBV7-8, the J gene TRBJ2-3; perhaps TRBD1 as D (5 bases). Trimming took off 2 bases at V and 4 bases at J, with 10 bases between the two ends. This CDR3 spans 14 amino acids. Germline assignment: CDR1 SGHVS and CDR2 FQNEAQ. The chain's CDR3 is CASSLMAGPDTQYF. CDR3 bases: TGTGCCAGCAGCTTAATGGCAGGGCCAGATACGCAGTATTTT.

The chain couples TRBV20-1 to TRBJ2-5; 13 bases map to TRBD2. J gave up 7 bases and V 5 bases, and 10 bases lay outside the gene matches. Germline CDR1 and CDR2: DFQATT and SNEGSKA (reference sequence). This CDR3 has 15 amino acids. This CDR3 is CSAETSGRAVGTQYF. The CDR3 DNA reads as TGCAGTGCTGAAACTAGCGGGAGGGCCGTCGGGACCCAGTACTTC.

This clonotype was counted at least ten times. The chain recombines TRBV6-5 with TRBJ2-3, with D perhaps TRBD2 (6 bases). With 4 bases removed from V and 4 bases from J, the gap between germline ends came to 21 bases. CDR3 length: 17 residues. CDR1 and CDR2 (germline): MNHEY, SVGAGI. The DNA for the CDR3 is TGTGCCAGCAGTTCCTTTCGGGGGAGAGGGCCGGCAGATACGCAGTATTTT. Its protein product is CASSSFRGRGPADTQYF.

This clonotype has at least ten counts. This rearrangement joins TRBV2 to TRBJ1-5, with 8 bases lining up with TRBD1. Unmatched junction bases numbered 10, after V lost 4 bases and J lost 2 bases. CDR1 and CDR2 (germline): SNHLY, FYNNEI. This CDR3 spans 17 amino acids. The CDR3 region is CASSADRVGLGNQPQHF. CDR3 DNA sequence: TGTGCCAGCAGTGCGGACAGGGTGGGTCTGGGCAATCAGCCCCAGCATTTT.

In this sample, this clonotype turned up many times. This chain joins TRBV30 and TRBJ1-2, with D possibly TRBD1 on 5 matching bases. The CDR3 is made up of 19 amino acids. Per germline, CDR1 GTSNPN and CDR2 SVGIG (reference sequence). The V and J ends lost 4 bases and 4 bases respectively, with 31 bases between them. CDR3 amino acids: CAWTLSGGGLNRLGYGYTF. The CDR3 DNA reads TGTGCCTGGACCTTGAGCGGCGGGGGTTTAAATCGTCTCGGCTATGGCTACACCTTC.

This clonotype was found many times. CDR3 sequence reads: CASSLSGAYEQYF. DNA for the CDR3: TGCGCCAGCAGCTTGTCGGGCGCCTACGAGCAGTACTTC. This sequence joins TRBV5-1 and TRBJ2-7; D not certain. This CDR3 is 13 amino acids long. Trimming shortened V by 1 base and J by 2 bases, and 7 bases separated the two germline ends. The germline CDR1 and CDR2 sequences are SGHRS and YFSETQ. Together with reference TRBV5-1 and TRBJ2-7, the CDR3 gives the full variable domain: KAGVTQTPRYLIKTRGQQVTLSCSPISGHRSVSWYQQTPGQGLQFLFEYFSETQRNKGNFPGRFSGRQFSNSRSEMNVSTLELGDSALYLCASSLSGAYEQYFGPGTRLTVT.

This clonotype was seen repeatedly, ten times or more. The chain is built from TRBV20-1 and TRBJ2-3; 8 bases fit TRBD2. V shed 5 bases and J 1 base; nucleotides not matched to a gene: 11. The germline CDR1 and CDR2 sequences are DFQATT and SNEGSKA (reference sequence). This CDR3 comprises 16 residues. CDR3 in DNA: TGCAGTGCTGGAGGACGCGCGGGAGGACGCACAGATACGCAGTATTTT. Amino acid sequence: CSAGGRAGGRTDTQYF.

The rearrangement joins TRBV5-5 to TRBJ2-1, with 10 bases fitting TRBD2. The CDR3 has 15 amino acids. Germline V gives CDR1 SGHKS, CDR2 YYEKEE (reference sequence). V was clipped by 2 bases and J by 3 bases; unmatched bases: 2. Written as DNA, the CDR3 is TGTGCCAGCAGCTTTATAGCGGGGGGCTACAATGAGCAGTTCTTC. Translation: CASSFIAGGYNEQFF.

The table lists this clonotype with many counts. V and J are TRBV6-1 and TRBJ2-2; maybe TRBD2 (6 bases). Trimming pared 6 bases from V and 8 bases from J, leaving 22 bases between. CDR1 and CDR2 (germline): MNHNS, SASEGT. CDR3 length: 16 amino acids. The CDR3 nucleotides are TGTGCCAGCAGACGCACTCTCGGAGGGTCGGTGGGGGAGCTGTTTTTT. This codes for CASRRTLGGSVGELFF.

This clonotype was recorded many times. The CDR3 sequence: CASSSPGGGPQETQYF. For the CDR3, the DNA is TGTGCCAGCAGCTCGCCCGGCGGGGGACCTCAAGAGACCCAGTACTTC. J is TRBJ2-5 and V is TRBV7-9; 7 bases match TRBD2. The V segment lost 4 bases and the J segment 2 bases; nucleotides outside the gene matches: 10. CDR3 size: 16 residues. Per the germline V gene, CDR1 is SEHNR and CDR2 is FQNEAQ (reference sequence).

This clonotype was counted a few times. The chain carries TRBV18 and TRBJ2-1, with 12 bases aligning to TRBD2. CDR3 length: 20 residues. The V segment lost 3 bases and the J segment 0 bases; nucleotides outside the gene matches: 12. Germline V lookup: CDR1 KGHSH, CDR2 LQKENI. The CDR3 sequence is CASSPSSLAGGRSSYNEQFF. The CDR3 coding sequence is TGTGCCAGCTCACCCTCTAGTCTAGCGGGAGGGCGGAGCTCCTACAATGAGCAGTTCTTC.

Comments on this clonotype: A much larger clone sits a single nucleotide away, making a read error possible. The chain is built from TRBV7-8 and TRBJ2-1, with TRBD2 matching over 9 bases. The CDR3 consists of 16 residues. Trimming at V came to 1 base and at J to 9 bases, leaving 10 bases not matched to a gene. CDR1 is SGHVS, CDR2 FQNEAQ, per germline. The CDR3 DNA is TGTGCCAGCAGCTTAGATTTTAGCCTAGCGGGACCTGAGCAGTTCTTC. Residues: CASSLDFSLAGPEQFF.

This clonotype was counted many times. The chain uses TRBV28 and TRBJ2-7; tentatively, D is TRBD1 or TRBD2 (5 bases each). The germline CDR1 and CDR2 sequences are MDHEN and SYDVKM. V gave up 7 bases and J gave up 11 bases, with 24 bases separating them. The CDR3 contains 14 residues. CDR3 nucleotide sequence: TGTGCCAGCACCTACAATACGGGGACCCTAGGCGAGTACTTC. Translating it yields CASTYNTGTLGEYF.

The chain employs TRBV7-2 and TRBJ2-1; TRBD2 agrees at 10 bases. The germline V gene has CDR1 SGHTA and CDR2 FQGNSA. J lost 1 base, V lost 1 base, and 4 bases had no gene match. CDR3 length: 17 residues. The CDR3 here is CASSLVGLAESYNEQFF. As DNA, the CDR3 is TGTGCCAGCAGCTTAGTTGGACTAGCGGAGTCCTACAATGAGCAGTTCTTC.

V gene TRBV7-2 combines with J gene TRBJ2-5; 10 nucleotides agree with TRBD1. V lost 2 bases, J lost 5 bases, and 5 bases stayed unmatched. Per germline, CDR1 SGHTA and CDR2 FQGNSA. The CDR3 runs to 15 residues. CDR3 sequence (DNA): TGTGCCAGCAGCTTATTCTCGACAGGGGGCGAGACCCAGTACTTC. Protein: CASSLFSTGGETQYF.

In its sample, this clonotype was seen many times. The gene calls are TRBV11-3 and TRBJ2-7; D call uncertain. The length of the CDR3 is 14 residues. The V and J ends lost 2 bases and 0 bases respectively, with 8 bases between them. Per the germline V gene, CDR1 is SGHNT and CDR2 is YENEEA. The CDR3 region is CASSLMLSSYEQYF. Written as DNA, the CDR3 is TGTGCCAGCAGCTTAATGTTGAGCTCCTACGAGCAGTACTTC.

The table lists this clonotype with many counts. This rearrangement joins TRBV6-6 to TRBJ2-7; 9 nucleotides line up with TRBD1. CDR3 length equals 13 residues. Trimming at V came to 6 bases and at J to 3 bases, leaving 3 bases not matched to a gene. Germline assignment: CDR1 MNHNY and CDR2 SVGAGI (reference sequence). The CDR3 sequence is CASRRDRDYEQYF. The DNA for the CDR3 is TGTGCCAGCAGGCGGGACAGGGACTACGAGCAGTACTTC.

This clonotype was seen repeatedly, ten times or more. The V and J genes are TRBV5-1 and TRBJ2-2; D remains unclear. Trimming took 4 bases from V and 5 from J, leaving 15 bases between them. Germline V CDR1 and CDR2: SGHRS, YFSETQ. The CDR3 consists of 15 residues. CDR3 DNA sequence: TGCGCCAGCAGCCCACTACAACGGGTTACCGGGGAGCTGTTTTTT. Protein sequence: CASSPLQRVTGELFF.

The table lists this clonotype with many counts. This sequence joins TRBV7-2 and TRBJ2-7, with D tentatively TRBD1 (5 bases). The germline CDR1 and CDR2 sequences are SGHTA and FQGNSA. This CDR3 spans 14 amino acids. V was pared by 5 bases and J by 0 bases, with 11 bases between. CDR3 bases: TGTGCCAGCAGCCCCCTGCAGGGCTCCTACGAGCAGTACTTC. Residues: CASSPLQGSYEQYF.

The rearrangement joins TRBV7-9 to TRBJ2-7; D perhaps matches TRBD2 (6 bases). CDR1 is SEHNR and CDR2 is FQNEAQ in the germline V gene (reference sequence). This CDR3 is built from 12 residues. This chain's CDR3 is CVWEELRGVQYF. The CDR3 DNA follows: TGTGTCTGGGAAGAGCTGCGGGGAGTGCAGTACTTC.

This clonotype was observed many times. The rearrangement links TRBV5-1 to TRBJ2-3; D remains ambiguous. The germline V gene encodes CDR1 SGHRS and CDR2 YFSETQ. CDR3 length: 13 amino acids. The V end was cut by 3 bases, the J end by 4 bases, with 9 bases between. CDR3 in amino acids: CASSWPRSDTQYF. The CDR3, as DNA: TGCGCCAGCAGCTGGCCCCGGTCAGATACGCAGTATTTT.

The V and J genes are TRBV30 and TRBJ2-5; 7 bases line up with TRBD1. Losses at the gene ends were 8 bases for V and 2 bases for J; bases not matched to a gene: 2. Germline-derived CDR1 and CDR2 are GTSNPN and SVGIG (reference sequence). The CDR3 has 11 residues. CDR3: CALGQQETQYF. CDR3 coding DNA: TGTGCCCTGGGACAGCAAGAGACCCAGTACTTC.